This TCR beta chain was documented in a study of T cell repertoires in cytomegalovirus infection. Via MiXCR, TCRdb re-called the reads, giving one row per CDR3 protein. The sample consists of roughly 250,000 distinct CDR3 sequences, around 12% of them appearing once. The CDR3 is made up of 16 amino acids. Germline assignment: CDR1 SNHLY and CDR2 FYNNEI. V dropped 2 bases and J dropped 0 bases, with 14 bases sitting between them. This chain joins TRBV2 and TRBJ2-7; weak D call: TRBD2 (6 bases). Sequencing used PBMCs. This receptor was obtained from a human donor in good health (CMV status not recorded). Some clones in this sample may be carry-over from other donors' samples. The CDR3 DNA reads TGTGCCAGCAGTGAACGGCTAGCGTTTCGCTCCTACGAGCAGTACTTC. It yields the protein CASSERLAFRSYEQYF.